This TCR beta chain comes out of a study of blood T cells in healthy people across ages. Next came a second PCR, run for roughly 6 to 11 cycles, which used a sample-barcoded 5' primer along with a J-beta primer mix. TCRdb reprocessed the 5' RACE reads via MiXCR and lists one record per CDR3 protein. The table has around 800,000 distinct CDR3 sequences, 20% to 30% seen once. The same data also contributed to another study, on T cells of mothers and their children. That work contributes: T cell clones that were persistent and microchimeric went undetected.

This sequence was found in a boy under 18 in good health. The sample taken for sequencing was blood.

The CDR3 bases are TGTGCCAGCAGCACCGGACGTACTAGCAGGAATGAGCAGTTCTTC. This gives the protein CASSTGRTSRNEQFF. The gene calls are TRBV7-6 and TRBJ2-1; TRBD2 is a possible D gene (6 bases). The V end lost 5 bases, the J end lost 7 bases, and 18 bases lay between the germline ends. CDR1 and CDR2 from the germline V gene are SGHVS and FNYEAQ. The CDR3 covers 15 residues. Variable domain in full (rest from reference TRBV7-6 and TRBJ2-1): GAGVSQSPRYKVTKRGQDVALRCDPISGHVSLYWYRQALGQGPEFLTYFNYEAQQDKSGLPNDRFSAERPEGSISTLTIQRTEQRDSAMYRCASSTGRTSRNEQFFGPGTRLTVL.